This T cell receptor (beta chain) was sequenced during a study of blood T cell repertoires in COVID-19. In the original processing: Reference gene primer amplification gave nucleated cell count estimates. The assay was immunoSEQ multiplex PCR, and TCRdb's table has in-frame clones only and misses some. Clonal size and the V and J genes are those of that table, whereas D and trimming came from the DNA. In the table there are 300,000 to 400,000 clones, around 85% of which are singletons. Those who participated ranged in age from roughly 18 to 95 years and resided in about two dozen US areas. Cohorts were determined from participant-reported clinical history. Trimming at V came to 10 bases and at J to 9 bases, leaving 13 bases not matched to a gene. CDR1 is MNHEY and CDR2 is SMNVEV in the germline V gene (reference sequence). The CDR3 covers 13 residues.

Sample: PBMCs or T cells enriched from blood (not recorded which). The chain uses TRBV27 and TRBJ2-3; TRBD2 agrees at 7 bases. This receptor was identified in a woman aged 40-49 years with acute COVID-19. In DNA, the CDR3 is TGTGCCACATCGAGACTAGCCTCCCGCACGCAGTATTTT. Translating it yields CATSRLASRTQYF.